Below are 16 T cell receptor beta chains sequenced from a single sample in a study of cytomegalovirus exposure and HLA in healthy donors. PCR amplification relied on 60 Vbeta primers (plus 13 Jbeta primers). Clones were sequenced by immunoSEQ multiplex PCR, and TCRdb holds only the in-frame ones, with some missing. The table includes 70,000 to 95,000 clones, more than 70% detected once. The sequencing input was PBMCs. These receptors were taken from a man aged 18 to 30 in good health and CMV-seronegative.

The V gene is TRBV12-5, the J gene TRBJ1-2; D possibly corresponds to TRBD1 (6 bases). Germline assignment: CDR1 LGHNT and CDR2 FRNRAP. The length of the CDR3 is 17 residues. V was cut by 0 bases and J by 0 bases, with 14 bases left in between. CDR3 protein: CASGLVQWDITNYGYTF. The CDR3 coding sequence is TGTGCTAGTGGTTTGGTCCAATGGGACATCACTAACTATGGCTACACCTTC.

The chain links TRBV27 to TRBJ1-1; 8 nucleotides line up with TRBD1. The CDR3 totals 15 residues. Germline assignment: CDR1 MNHEY and CDR2 SMNVEV (reference sequence). With V trimmed by 4 bases and J by 0 bases, 4 bases remained unmatched. Written as DNA, the CDR3 is TGTGCCAGCAGTTCTAGGACAGGGATGAACACTGAAGCTTTCTTT. This encodes CASSSRTGMNTEAFF.

The chain carries TRBV5-6 and TRBJ2-3, with D tentatively TRBD2 (5 bases). The CDR3 totals 13 residues. Trimming removed 1 base from V and 3 bases from J, with 6 bases in between. Germline CDR1 and CDR2: SGHDT and YYEEEE. CDR3 nucleotides: TGTGCCAGCAGCTTGCCGGGAACAGATACGCAGTATTTT. This translates into CASSLPGTDTQYF.

In DNA form, the CDR3 reads TGCGCCAGCAGCCAAGGACAGGGAGACGATACGCAGTATTTT. This encodes CASSQGQGDDTQYF. The gene calls are TRBV4-1 and TRBJ2-3, with 7 positions matching TRBD1. Trimming cost V 1 base and J 6 bases; bases outside gene matches: 4. Germline V gene lookup returns CDR1 MGHRA and CDR2 YSYEKL. CDR3 length equals 14 residues.

This clone was observed a handful of times. The chain links TRBV27 to TRBJ2-3; 8 bases match TRBD1. The junction had 8 bases not matched to a gene; V was cut back by 4 bases and J by 2 bases. In germline, CDR1 is MNHEY, CDR2 SMNVEV (reference sequence). The length of the CDR3 is 16 residues. DNA for the CDR3: TGTGCCAGCAGTTCTAGACAGGGGCCTGACACAGATACGCAGTATTTT. Translated: CASSSRQGPDTDTQYF.

By share, this clone counts as large. The rearrangement uses TRBV5-5 and TRBJ2-7; the D gene is possibly TRBD1 (6 bases). CDR1 is SGHKS and CDR2 is YYEKEE in the germline V gene (reference sequence). V was pared by 3 bases and J by 6 bases, with 19 bases between. The CDR3 consists of 15 residues. CDR3 amino acids: CASSSAGTTRSEQYF. CDR3 DNA sequence: TGTGCCAGCAGCTCAGCCGGGACAACAAGGAGCGAGCAGTACTTC.

The chain links TRBV29-1 to TRBJ1-1, with unresolved D. The CDR3 consists of 12 residues. Germline loops: CDR1 SQVTM, CDR2 ANQGSEA. V gave up 7 bases and J gave up 5 bases, with 14 bases separating them. CDR3 sequence reads: CSAATPRTEAFF. CDR3 coding DNA: TGCAGCGCCGCAACCCCGCGGACTGAAGCTTTCTTT.

The rearrangement uses TRBV19 and TRBJ1-2; D is undetermined. Germline CDR1 reads LNHDA; CDR2 reads SQIVND (reference sequence). The CDR3 totals 13 residues. Trimming removed 7 bases from V and 7 bases from J, with 16 bases in between. CDR3 residues: CASTPSTDFGYTF. CDR3 nucleotides: TGTGCCAGTACCCCTTCTACGGACTTTGGCTACACCTTC.

CDR3 region: CASWGLQGSSNQPQHF. CDR3 nucleotides: TGTGCCAGCTGGGGCTTACAGGGGTCTAGCAATCAGCCCCAGCATTTT. This chain uses TRBV9 with TRBJ1-5; 7 bases map to TRBD1. Unmatched junction bases numbered 10, after V lost 7 bases and J lost 0 bases. The CDR3 runs 16 residues. Germline V gene lookup returns CDR1 SGDLS and CDR2 YYNGEE.

The rearrangement uses TRBV5-1 and TRBJ2-7; 7 nucleotides line up with TRBD1. CDR1 and CDR2 (germline): SGHRS, YFSETQ. The ends lost 0 bases at V and 4 bases at J; junction bases unmatched: 4. The CDR3 length is 14 residues. CDR3: CASSLDRGQYEQYF. The CDR3 coding sequence is TGCGCCAGCAGCTTGGACAGGGGACAATACGAGCAGTACTTC.

V usage is TRBV7-9 and J usage is TRBJ1-1; the D is unclear. CDR1 is SEHNR and CDR2 is FQNEAQ in the germline V gene (reference sequence). Trimming pared 2 bases from V and 1 base from J, leaving 5 bases between. This CDR3 has 13 amino acids. Here the CDR3 DNA reads TGTGCCAGCAGCTTAACCGGGAACACTGAAGCTTTCTTT. Its protein is CASSLTGNTEAFF.

This clone has only one observation. V is TRBV18 and J is TRBJ2-1, with D possibly being TRBD2 (6 bases). Trimming removed 3 bases from V and 10 bases from J, with 13 bases in between. CDR1 KGHSH and CDR2 LQKENI come from the germline V gene. The CDR3 totals 13 residues. CDR3 protein: CASSPSYSGEQFF. The CDR3 DNA reads as TGTGCCAGCTCACCCTCGTACAGCGGGGAGCAGTTCTTC. The full variable domain, its missing parts supplied by reference TRBV18 and TRBJ2-1, is NAGVMQNPRHLVRRRGQEARLRCSPMKGHSHVYWYRQLPEEGLKFMVYLQKENIIDESGMPKERFSAEFPKEGPSILRIQQVVRGDSAAYFCASSPSYSGEQFFGPGTRLTVL.

The chain joins TRBV18 to TRBJ2-4; D might be TRBD1 (5 bases). The CDR3 has 12 amino acids. CDR1 is KGHSH, CDR2 LQKENI, per germline. V lost 3 bases, J lost 9 bases, and 9 bases lay in between. The DNA of the CDR3 is TGTGCCAGCTCACCTGGACAAGGCATTCAGTACTTC. This encodes CASSPGQGIQYF. The full variable domain, with the rest looked up from reference TRBV18 and TRBJ2-4, is NAGVMQNPRHLVRRRGQEARLRCSPMKGHSHVYWYRQLPEEGLKFMVYLQKENIIDESGMPKERFSAEFPKEGPSILRIQQVVRGDSAAYFCASSPGQGIQYFGAGTRLSVL.

V usage is TRBV5-1 and J usage is TRBJ1-3; TRBD1 matches at 7 bases. V lost 5 bases, J lost 0 bases, and 2 bases stayed unmatched. This CDR3 has 14 amino acids. CDR1 and CDR2 from the germline V gene are SGHRS and YFSETQ. The CDR3 protein is CASRGQNSGNTIYF. The CDR3 DNA reads TGCGCCAGCAGGGGACAGAACTCTGGAAACACCATATATTTT.

This rearrangement joins TRBV11-2 to TRBJ1-2, with 9 bases identical to TRBD1. Trimming removed 0 bases from V and 8 bases from J; junction bases left unmatched: 4. The CDR3 contains 14 residues. Germline loops: CDR1 SGHAT, CDR2 FQNNGV. The CDR3 here is CASSLERTGAGYTF. CDR3 nucleotide sequence: TGTGCCAGCAGCTTAGAACGGACAGGGGCAGGCTACACCTTC.

V usage is TRBV5-1 and J usage is TRBJ2-1, with D maybe TRBD2 (6 bases). CDR3 size: 13 residues. Germline CDR1 reads SGHRS; CDR2 reads YFSETQ. Deletions cut 4 bases from V and 9 bases from J, with 14 bases between. In nucleotides, the CDR3 is TGCGCCAGCAGCCCTGGGTTGGGGGGTGAGCAGTTCTTC. Encoded protein: CASSPGLGGEQFF.